These T cell receptor beta chains were read from a single sample in a study of T cell changes during pregnancy in multiple sclerosis. The data were produced by immunoSEQ multiplex PCR, yet TCRdb's version contains in-frame clones alone and is incomplete. Found here are about 73,000 clones, about nine tenths of them singletons; the top ten hold approximately 9.5%. This material consisted of peripheral blood, taken after pregnancy. The receptor set was obtained from a female donor in good health, enrolled as a control in a pregnancy study. CDR3s include the opening cysteine and the closing phenylalanine or tryptophan. A D gene is named only where the DNA matches it firmly. Not all rows give a size; the values are once, few, many and, for expanded clones, a class.

>-|-|TRBV10-2|TRBJ1-5
TGCGCCAGCAGTGAGTCGGGGGGTGGTCAGCCCCAGCATTTT
CASSESGGGQPQHF
>-|once|TRBV5-1|TRBJ2-1
TGCGCCAGCAGCGGGCGGGGAGATAGCAATGAGCAGTTCTTC
CASSGRGDSNEQFF
>TRBD1|once|TRBV9|TRBJ1-1
TGTGCCAGCAGCCCAGCACAGGGGTACACTGAAGCTTTCTTT
CASSPAQGYTEAFF
>-|-|TRBV28|TRBJ2-1
TGTGCCAGCACCCTTTACGATAGCTCCTACAATGAGCAGTTCTTC
CASTLYDSSYNEQFF
>-|-|TRBV6-1|TRBJ2-1
TGTGCCAGCAGTCCGCCGACTACCCCGTACAATGAGCAGTTCTTC
CASSPPTTPYNEQFF
>TRBD1|-|TRBV7-8|TRBJ2-7
TGTGCCAGCAGCAAAGCGGGACAGGGGACGCGTGAGCAGTACTTC
CASSKAGQGTREQYF
>TRBD1|-|TRBV11-3|TRBJ1-1
TGTGCCAGCAGCTCACCTACAGGGGGGGTTTACATGAACACTGAAGCTTTCTTT
CASSSPTGGVYMNTEAFF
>-|-|TRBV5-6|TRBJ2-7
TGTGCCAGCAGCTTTATTACAGGGTCCTACGAGCAGTACTTC
CASSFITGSYEQYF
>-|-|TRBV19|TRBJ2-7
TGTGCCAGTAGTGGCGGCTACGAGCAGTACTTC
CASSGGYEQYF
>TRBD1|-|TRBV19|TRBJ2-1
TGTGCCAGTAGTATCCAGGGGGCCGACAATGAGCAGTTCTTC
CASSIQGADNEQFF
>-|few|TRBV6-6|TRBJ1-1
TGTGCCAGCAGTTACTCGGGAGGGGACACTGAAGCTTTCTTT
CASSYSGGDTEAFF
>-|-|TRBV6-1|TRBJ1-1
TGTGCCAGCAGGCGAGCAGGGAACACTGAAGCTTTCTTT
CASRRAGNTEAFF
>TRBD1|-|TRBV6-5|TRBJ1-1
TGTGCCAGCAGTACCCAACAGGGGGACACTGAAGCTTTCTTT
CASSTQQGDTEAFF
>-|-|TRBV21-1|TRBJ2-7
TGTGCCAGCCGCATCGGGGTTCGGGAGCAGTACTTC
CASRIGVREQYF
>TRBD1|-|TRBV18|TRBJ1-4
TGTGCCAGCTCCCTGGTGGACAGGGACGAAAAACTGTTTTTT
CASSLVDRDEKLFF
>TRBD1|-|TRBV25-1|TRBJ1-2
TGTGCCAGCAGTGGACAGGGTAGGGTTGGCTACACCTTC
CASSGQGRVGYTF
>TRBD1|-|TRBV30|TRBJ1-1
TGTGCCTGGGCCGGGACAGCGAACACTGAAGCTTTCTTT
CAWAGTANTEAFF
>-|-|TRBV7-9|TRBJ2-5
TGTGCCAGCAGCTCAGGTGGGGCCCATGAGACCCAGTACTTC
CASSSGGAHETQYF
>-|-|TRBV30|TRBJ1-2
TGTGCCTGGAGTAGTTCTGTGGGGGGATCAAATGGCTACACCTTC
CAWSSSVGGSNGYTF
>-|once|TRBV30|TRBJ1-1
TGTGCCTGGAGTGTACAGGGTTCAGCTTTCTTT
CAWSVQGSAFF
>-|-|TRBV4-3|TRBJ1-5
TGCGCCAGCAGCCAAGAGAGGGGGCAGCCCCAGCATTTT
CASSQERGQPQHF
>-|-|TRBV7-8|TRBJ2-7
TGTGCCAGCAGCTTAGCCGCGGACTGGCGCTACGAGCAGTACTTC
CASSLAADWRYEQYF